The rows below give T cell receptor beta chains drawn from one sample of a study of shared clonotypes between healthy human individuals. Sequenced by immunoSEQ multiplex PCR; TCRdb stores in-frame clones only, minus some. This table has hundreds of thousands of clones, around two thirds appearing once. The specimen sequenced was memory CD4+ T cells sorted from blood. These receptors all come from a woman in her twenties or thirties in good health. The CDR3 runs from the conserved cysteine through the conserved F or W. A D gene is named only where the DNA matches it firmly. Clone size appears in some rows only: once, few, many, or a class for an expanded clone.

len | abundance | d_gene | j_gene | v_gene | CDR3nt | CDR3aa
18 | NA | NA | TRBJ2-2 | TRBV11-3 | TGTGCCAGCAGCTTAGTCCAGGGTGTCAATTCGAACACCGGGGAGCTGTTTTTT | CASSLVQGVNSNTGELFF
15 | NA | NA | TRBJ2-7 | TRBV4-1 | TGCGCCAGCAGCCAAGAACAGAACATCTTCTACGAGCAGTACTTC | CASSQEQNIFYEQYF
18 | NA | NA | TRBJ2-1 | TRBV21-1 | TGTGCCAGCAGCAAGACGGGAGAGACTAGCGGCTCCTACAATGAGCAGTTCTTC | CASSKTGETSGSYNEQFF
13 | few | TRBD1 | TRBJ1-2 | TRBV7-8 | TGTGCCAGCAGCCCGGGACAGTATTATGGCTACACCTTC | CASSPGQYYGYTF
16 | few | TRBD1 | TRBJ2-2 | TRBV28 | TGTGCCAGCAGTTTAGTAACAGGGGGTACCACCGGGGAGCTGTTTTTT | CASSLVTGGTTGELFF
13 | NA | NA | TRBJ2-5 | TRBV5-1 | TGCGCCTCCCAGGAGGGGGACGGAGAGACCCAGTACTTC | CASQEGDGETQYF
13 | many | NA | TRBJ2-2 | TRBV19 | TGTGCCAGTAGTGTCCAGGGGAACGGGGAGCTGTTTTTT | CASSVQGNGELFF
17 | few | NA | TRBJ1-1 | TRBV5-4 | TGTGCCAGCAGCTCGGGGCGGGGGTTTACCATGAACACTGAAGCTTTCTTT | CASSSGRGFTMNTEAFF
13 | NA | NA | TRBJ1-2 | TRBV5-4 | TGTGCCAGCAGCCCCCCCCAGGGAGGAGGCTACACCTTC | CASSPPQGGGYTF
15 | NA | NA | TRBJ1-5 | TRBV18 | TGTGCCAGCTCACCTAACGGGCAGGGTGGACAGCCCCAGCATTTT | CASSPNGQGGQPQHF
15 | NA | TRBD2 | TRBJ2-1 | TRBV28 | TGTGCCAGCAGTCCAATAGCGGGACCGTACAATGAGCAGTTCTTC | CASSPIAGPYNEQFF
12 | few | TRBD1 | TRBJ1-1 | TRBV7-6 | TGTGCCAGCAGAGGGACAGCCACTGAAGCTTTCTTT | CASRGTATEAFF
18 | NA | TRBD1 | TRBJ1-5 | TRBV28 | TGTGCCAGCAGTTGGGACAGGGGATTGGGCTATAGCAATCAGCCCCAGCATTTT | CASSWDRGLGYSNQPQHF
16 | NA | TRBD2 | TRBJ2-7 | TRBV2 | TGTGCCAGCAGTGGGATACGGCGGGAGGGAGACTACGAGCAGTACTTC | CASSGIRREGDYEQYF
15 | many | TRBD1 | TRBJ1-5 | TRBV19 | TGTGCCAGTAGTATCAGAGGGGGCGGCGGTCAGCCCCAGCATTTT | CASSIRGGGGQPQHF
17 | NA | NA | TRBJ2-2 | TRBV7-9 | TGTGCCAGCAGCTCCCACGCAAGGGGGTTGAACACCGGGGAGCTGTTTTTT | CASSSHARGLNTGELFF
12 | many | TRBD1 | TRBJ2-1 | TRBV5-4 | TGTGCCAGCAGGGACAGGGGAGGCGAGCAGTTCTTC | CASRDRGGEQFF
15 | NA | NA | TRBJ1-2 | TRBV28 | TGTGCCAGCACCTTCGACATAGGTACGGGCTATGGCTACACCTTC | CASTFDIGTGYGYTF
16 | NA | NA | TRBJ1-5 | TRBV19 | TGTGCCAGTCTAACGAAGCCGGTTTTGGGCAATCAGCCCCAGCATTTT | CASLTKPVLGNQPQHF
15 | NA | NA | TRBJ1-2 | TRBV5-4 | TGTGCCAGCAGCTTAGGGTGGCGGGCATCCTATGGCTACACCTTC | CASSLGWRASYGYTF
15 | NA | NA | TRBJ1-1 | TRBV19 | TGTGCCAGTAGTATTTCGGGGAACAGGGACACTGAAGCTTTCTTT | CASSISGNRDTEAFF
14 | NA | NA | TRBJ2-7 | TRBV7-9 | TGTGCCAGCAGCCGAGACTACCTGGCCTACGAGCAGTACTTC | CASSRDYLAYEQYF
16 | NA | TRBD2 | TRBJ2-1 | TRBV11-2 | TGTGCCAGCAGCGGCCTTACTAGCGGGAGGATCAATGAGCAGTTCTTC | CASSGLTSGRINEQFF
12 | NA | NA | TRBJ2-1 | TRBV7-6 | TGTGCCAGCAGCCATCCTCTAAATGAGCAGTTCTTC | CASSHPLNEQFF
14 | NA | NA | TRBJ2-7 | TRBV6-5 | TGTGCCAGCAGTTACTCGCGGGGCGCCTACGAGCAGTACTTC | CASSYSRGAYEQYF
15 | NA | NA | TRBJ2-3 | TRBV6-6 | TGTGCCAGCAGTTATCCAGCGGATACTACAGATACGCAGTATTTT | CASSYPADTTDTQYF
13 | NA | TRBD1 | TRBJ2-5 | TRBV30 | TGTGCCTGGAGTTTGGACAGGGGAGAGACCCAGTACTTC | CAWSLDRGETQYF
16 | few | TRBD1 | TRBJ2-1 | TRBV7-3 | TGTGCCAGCAGCCCTACTCCGGGACAGGGTAGCAATGAGCAGTTCTTC | CASSPTPGQGSNEQFF
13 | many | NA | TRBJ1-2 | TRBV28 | TGTGCCAGCAGTTTGAGGGAGGGGTATGGCTACACCTTC | CASSLREGYGYTF
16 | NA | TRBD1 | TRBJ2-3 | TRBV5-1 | TGCGCCAGCAGCTTGGCACAGGGGGCCCCCACAGATACGCAGTATTTT | CASSLAQGAPTDTQYF
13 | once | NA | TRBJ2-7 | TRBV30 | TGTGCCTGGAGGATGGGACATTTTTACGAGCAGTACTTC | CAWRMGHFYEQYF
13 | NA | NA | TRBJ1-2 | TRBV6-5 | TGTGCCAGCAGTAATAGACAGTCCTATGGCTACACCTTC | CASSNRQSYGYTF
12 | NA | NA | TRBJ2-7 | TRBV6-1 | TGTGCCAGCAGTACCGCCCTCTACGAGCAGTACTTC | CASSTALYEQYF
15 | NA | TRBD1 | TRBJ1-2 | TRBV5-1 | TGCGCCAGCAGCACGGACAGGTCTACCCTCTATGGCTACACCTTC | CASSTDRSTLYGYTF
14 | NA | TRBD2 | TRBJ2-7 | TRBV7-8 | TGTGCCAGCAGCAACGGACTAGATTCCTACGAGCAGTACTTC | CASSNGLDSYEQYF
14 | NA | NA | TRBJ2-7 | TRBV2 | TGTGCCGCGGGGGGCAGGGGGAACTCCTACGAGCAGTACTTC | CAAGGRGNSYEQYF
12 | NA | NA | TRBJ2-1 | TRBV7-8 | TGTGCCAGCAGCGAGCAGGGGTCCCGGCAGTTCTTC | CASSEQGSRQFF
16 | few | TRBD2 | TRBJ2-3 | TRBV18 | TGTGCCAGCTCACCGGGACTAGCGGGAGCAACAGATACGCAGTATTTT | CASSPGLAGATDTQYF
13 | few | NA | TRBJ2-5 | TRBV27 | TGTGCCAGCAGTTTTCGACAGGACGGGGCCCAGTACTTC | CASSFRQDGAQYF
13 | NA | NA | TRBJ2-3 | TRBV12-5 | TGTGCTAGTGCCAAAAGGGGTGGAGATACGCAGTATTTT | CASAKRGGDTQYF
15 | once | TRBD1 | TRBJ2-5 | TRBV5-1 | TGCGCCAGCAGTGTAGGGGACAGGGATGGAGAGACCCAGTACTTC | CASSVGDRDGETQYF